Each of the 17 T cell receptor beta chains below was sequenced from the same sample in a study of beta chain features in type 1 diabetes. Expressed TCRB transcripts were sequenced after all isolated RNA was converted to cDNA. The assay was immunoSEQ multiplex PCR, and TCRdb's table has in-frame clones only and misses some. Here the sample spans a few hundred thousand clones, over 10% being singletons. These receptors have no known antigen. Study-wide findings and caveats: The study found moderately but significantly shorter TCRB CDR3s in all four CD4+ subsets of Type 1 diabetes patients.

Sequencing input: naive CD4+ T cells from blood. The receptor source for this set is a woman aged 18-29 years with type 1 diabetes.

The chain joins TRBV5-4 to TRBJ2-7; 10 bases are a match to TRBD1. This CDR3 comprises 16 residues. After removal of 4 bases from V and 4 bases from J, the junction contained 11 bases not matched to a gene. Germline CDR1 reads SGHNT; CDR2 reads YYREEE (reference sequence). CDR3 sequence: CASSPDWGQGPYEQYF. Written as DNA, the CDR3 is TGTGCCAGCAGCCCCGATTGGGGACAGGGGCCGTACGAGCAGTACTTC.

This clone was counted between two and nine times. The J gene is TRBJ1-1, the V gene TRBV9, with D tentatively TRBD1 (5 bases). The CDR3 contains 15 residues. Germline V gene sequence: CDR1 SGDLS, CDR2 YYNGEE. Trimming shortened V by 3 bases and J by 1 base, and 13 bases separated the two germline ends. This CDR3 reads CASSDGGTGNTEAFF. CDR3 coding DNA: TGTGCCAGCAGCGACGGGGGGACCGGGAACACTGAAGCTTTCTTT.

There are a few counts of this clone. V gene TRBV9 combines with J gene TRBJ1-1; D not resolved. CDR3 length equals 14 residues. Germline CDR1 and CDR2: SGDLS and YYNGEE. Trimming cost V 0 bases and J 5 bases, with 11 bases left between them. The CDR3: CASSVDTGKTEAFF. Written as DNA, the CDR3 is TGTGCCAGCAGCGTAGATACCGGTAAGACTGAAGCTTTCTTT.

This clone came up a few times. Sequence at one end of the junction differs from germline and may be a read error. This chain uses TRBV5-4 with TRBJ2-7; maybe TRBD2 (5 bases). The CDR3 sequence is 15 residues long. Germline loops: CDR1 SGHNT, CDR2 YYREEE (reference sequence). Written as DNA, the CDR3 is TGTGCCAGCAGCCCCGACACGAAGAATGAAAAATTCGGGGACTTC. Its translation is CASSPDTKNEKFGDF.

This clone was counted between two and nine times. The V and J genes are TRBV7-9 and TRBJ2-1; no reliable D call. Germline V gene sequence: CDR1 SEHNR, CDR2 FQNEAQ (reference sequence). The CDR3 loop spans 15 amino acids. V lost 0 bases and J lost 0, with 6 bases in between. The CDR3 DNA sequence: TGTGCCAGCAGCTTAGCACAGAGCTCCTACAATGAGCAGTTCTTC. This codes for CASSLAQSSYNEQFF.

In its sample, this clone was seen a few times. The V and J genes are TRBV27 and TRBJ2-7, with 7 bases lining up with TRBD1. Trimming at V came to 4 bases and at J to 5 bases, leaving 5 bases not matched to a gene. The V gene's germline CDR1 is MNHEY and CDR2 SMNVEV (reference sequence). The CDR3 covers 13 residues. In DNA form, the CDR3 reads TGTGCCAGCAGTTCCGGCAGGGGGAACGAGCAGTACTTC. The encoded protein is CASSSGRGNEQYF.

The rearrangement uses TRBV29-1 and TRBJ1-2; a possible D gene is TRBD1 (5 bases). CDR1 and CDR2 (germline): SQVTM, ANQGSEA. V was shortened by 7 bases and J by 7 bases, with 13 bases between the two germline ends. CDR3 length: 11 residues. This CDR3 is CSASRQIGYTF. For the CDR3, the DNA is TGCAGCGCAAGTCGACAGATTGGCTACACCTTC. The variable domain in full, completed from reference TRBV29-1 and TRBJ1-2, reads SAVISQKPSRDICQRGTSLTIQCQVDSQVTMMFWYRQQPGQSLTLIATANQGSEATYESGFVIDKFPISRPNLTFSTLTVSNMSPEDSSIYLCSASRQIGYTFGSGTRLTVV.

This clone was counted only a few times. The genes are TRBV6-5 and TRBJ1-2; D unclear. V was cut by 0 bases and J by 4 bases, with 15 bases left in between. The CDR3 spans 16 residues. Looked up from germline, CDR1 is MNHEY and CDR2 is SVGAGI. The DNA for the CDR3 is TGTGCCAGCAGTTACTCGATACTCCCAAGCCCCTATGGCTACACCTTC. This encodes CASSYSILPSPYGYTF.

This clone occurred a few times. This chain uses TRBV5-1 with TRBJ2-7; TRBD1 aligns across 8 bases. This CDR3 is built from 13 residues. Trimming removed 4 bases from V and 6 bases from J; junction bases left unmatched: 6. Germline V gene data show CDR1 as SGHRS and CDR2 as YFSETQ. The DNA for the CDR3 is TGCGCCAGCAGCCTGTACAGGGGGACCGAGCAGTACTTC. Translating gives CASSLYRGTEQYF. The full variable domain, with the rest looked up from reference TRBV5-1 and TRBJ2-7, is KAGVTQTPRYLIKTRGQQVTLSCSPISGHRSVSWYQQTPGQGLQFLFEYFSETQRNKGNFPGRFSGRQFSNSRSEMNVSTLELGDSALYLCASSLYRGTEQYFGPGTRLTVT.

The V and J genes are TRBV18 and TRBJ1-4; D is undetermined. CDR1 and CDR2 from the germline V gene are KGHSH and LQKENI. The CDR3 is 14 amino acids. The V gene lost 0 bases and the J gene lost 7 bases, with 9 bases spanning the gap. CDR3 amino acids: CASSPPGGGEKLFF. CDR3 coding DNA: TGTGCCAGCTCACCACCGGGAGGAGGTGAAAAACTGTTTTTT.

In its sample, this clone was seen a few times. This chain uses TRBV18 with TRBJ2-5; D remains unclear. V lost 4 bases, J lost 1 base, and 7 bases lay in between. Germline V lookup: CDR1 KGHSH, CDR2 LQKENI. The CDR3 extends over 13 amino acids. CDR3 amino acids: CASSRGAQETQYF. In nucleotides, the CDR3 is TGTGCCAGCTCACGAGGAGCCCAAGAGACCCAGTACTTC.

This clone has more than one count but fewer than ten. CDR3 protein: CASSSTRVGAGANVLTF. Written as DNA, the CDR3 is TGTGCCAGCAGCTCCACCCGCGTGGGGGCGGGGGCCAACGTCCTGACTTTC. The chain uses TRBV7-9 and TRBJ2-6, with D possibly matching TRBD1 (6 bases). The CDR3 is made up of 17 amino acids. V was shortened by 4 bases and J by 4 bases, with 17 bases between the two germline ends. The germline gives CDR1 SEHNR, CDR2 FQNEAQ (reference sequence).

The chain carries TRBV10-3 and TRBJ1-1; 8 bases are shared with TRBD1. The V gene end was trimmed by 6 bases and the J gene end by 1 base; junction bases not matched to a gene: 4. CDR1 is ENHRY, CDR2 SYGVKD, per germline. CDR3 length equals 14 residues. CDR3 sequence reads: CAIRPDRGNTEAFF. As DNA, the CDR3 is TGTGCCATCAGACCCGACAGGGGGAACACTGAAGCTTTCTTT.

This clone showed up just a few times. The rearrangement joins TRBV11-2 to TRBJ1-1; D not certain. The CDR3 runs 14 residues. The V gene lost 3 bases and the J gene lost 1 base, with 9 bases spanning the gap. The germline V gene encodes CDR1 SGHAT and CDR2 FQNNGV. The DNA for the CDR3 is TGTGCCAGCAGCTTTCCCCCGGGGAACACTGAAGCTTTCTTT. Translated, it gives CASSFPPGNTEAFF.

V is TRBV7-8 and J is TRBJ2-3, with 7 positions matching TRBD2. J lost 0 bases, V lost 5 bases, and 11 bases had no gene match. Looked up from germline, CDR1 is SGHVS and CDR2 is FQNEAQ. The CDR3 loop spans 17 amino acids. CDR3 loop: CASSDRAGVRSTDTQYF. Written as DNA, the CDR3 is TGTGCCAGCAGCGACCGTGCGGGGGTTAGGAGCACAGATACGCAGTATTTT.

The chain recombines TRBV29-1 with TRBJ2-5, with D possibly being TRBD2 (7 bases). The CDR3 has 13 residues. V lost 5 bases to trimming and J lost 4 bases, with 14 bases between them. Germline V gene lookup returns CDR1 SQVTM and CDR2 ANQGSEA. Written as DNA, the CDR3 is TGCAGCGTTTCCTCAGGGGAGGGAGAGACCCAGTACTTC. It translates to CSVSSGEGETQYF.

This clone was picked up a small number of times. J is TRBJ2-2 and V is TRBV5-4, with D uncertain. This CDR3 contains 16 residues. The V gene lost 4 bases and the J gene lost 4 bases, with 17 bases spanning the gap. Germline V gives CDR1 SGHNT, CDR2 YYREEE (reference sequence). The CDR3 region has the DNA TGTGCCAGCAGCCCCCAACCGGGTGACGGCACCGGGGAGCTGTTTTTT. It specifies CASSPQPGDGTGELFF.